Given below is one T cell receptor beta chain in context. What it binds is unknown. These data come from a study of metastatic and nonmetastatic thyroid tumors. Across the whole study: Samples came from malignant and benign thyroid patients, and repertoires were compared across blood and tumor or nodule tissue.

This CDR3 region has 12 residues. Germline CDR1 KGHDR, CDR2 SFDVKD. Trimming cost V 0 bases and J 7 bases, with 5 bases left between them. Patients underwent thyroid surgery, and none had received any treatment before it. Findings and caveats of the study: Versus benign nodules, malignant thyroid tumors reportedly had significantly higher TCR beta diversity, in blood and tumor.

Authors' analysis steps: The study took CDR3 differences across clinicopathological groups and made a distant-metastasis classifier for papillary thyroid cancer from them. TCRdb ran MiXCR on the PCR reads. TCRdb, not the authors, supplied the V and J calls. The repertoire includes about 38,000 clones, more than 25% of them detected once, and 9.6% sits in the top ten. The specimen was blood. The chain carries TRBV24-1 and TRBJ1-2; D uncertain. The receptor's source is a female donor with papillary thyroid cancer or a benign thyroid nodule (not recorded which). Some clones in this sample may be carry-over from other donors' samples. CDR3 in amino acids: CATSDLIAGYTF. CDR3 sequence (DNA): TGTGCCACCAGTGATTTGATAGCTGGCTACACCTTC.